The rows below give T cell receptor beta chains drawn from one sample of a study of blood T cell repertoires in COVID-19. Assay used: immunoSEQ multiplex PCR; TCRdb lists only in-frame clones, some missing. The sample has over 40,000 clones; approximately 91% are singletons. The sequenced sample was peripheral blood. Source of these receptors: a woman of 80 years or more with acute or convalescent COVID-19. The conserved cysteine and the conserved F or W are not part of the CDR3 here.

j_gene	v_gene	CDR3aa
TRBJ1-2	TRBV12-3/TRBV12-4	ASSLSGGGGYT
TRBJ1-5	TRBV19	ASSIGDRVNQPQH
TRBJ1-1	TRBV7-9	ASSSRQQNTEAF
TRBJ2-3	TRBV7-2	ASSGQGSSTDTQY
TRBJ2-2	TRBV6-7	ASSYSGGSNTGELF
TRBJ1-1	TRBV11-3	ASSFSAGITEAF
TRBJ1-2	TRBV10-2	ASRTGAFGYT
TRBJ2-3	TRBV30	AWSVRLAHTQY
TRBJ1-1	TRBV11-3	ASSPGQMATEAF
TRBJ1-2	TRBV4-3	ASSQNDRTYGYT
TRBJ1-4	TRBV21-1	ASSQQGDVKLF
TRBJ2-1	TRBV5-1	ASSGATSGSDRPYNEQF